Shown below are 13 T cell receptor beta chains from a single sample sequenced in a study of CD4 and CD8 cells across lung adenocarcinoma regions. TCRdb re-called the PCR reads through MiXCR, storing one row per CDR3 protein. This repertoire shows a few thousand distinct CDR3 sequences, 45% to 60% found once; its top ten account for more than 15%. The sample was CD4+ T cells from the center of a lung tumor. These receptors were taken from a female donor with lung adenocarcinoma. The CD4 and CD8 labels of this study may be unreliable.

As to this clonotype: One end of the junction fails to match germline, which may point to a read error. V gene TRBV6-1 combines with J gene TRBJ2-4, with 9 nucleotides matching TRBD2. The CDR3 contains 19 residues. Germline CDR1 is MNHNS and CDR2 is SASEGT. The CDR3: CASSEARGAGGRVQKIQYF. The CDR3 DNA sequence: TGTGCCAGCAGTGAAGCTCGGGGCGCGGGGGGGAGAGTACAAAAGATTCAGTACTTC.

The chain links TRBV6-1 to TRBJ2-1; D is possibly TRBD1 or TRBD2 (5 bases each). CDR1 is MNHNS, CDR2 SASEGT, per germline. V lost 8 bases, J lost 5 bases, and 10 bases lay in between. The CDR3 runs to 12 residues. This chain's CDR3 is CASGGTNNEQFF. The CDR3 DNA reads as TGTGCCAGCGGGGGAACAAACAATGAGCAGTTCTTC.

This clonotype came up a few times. The CDR3 DNA is TGTGCCAGCAGCTTAGACGGGGGCCTGTACAATGAGCAGTTCTTC. It is translated as CASSLDGGLYNEQFF. The gene calls are TRBV7-2 and TRBJ2-1; D may be TRBD1 or TRBD2 (6 bases each). The CDR3 length is 15 residues. V was trimmed by 1 base and J by 4 bases, leaving 11 bases between them. Per the germline V gene, CDR1 is SGHTA and CDR2 is FQGNSA.

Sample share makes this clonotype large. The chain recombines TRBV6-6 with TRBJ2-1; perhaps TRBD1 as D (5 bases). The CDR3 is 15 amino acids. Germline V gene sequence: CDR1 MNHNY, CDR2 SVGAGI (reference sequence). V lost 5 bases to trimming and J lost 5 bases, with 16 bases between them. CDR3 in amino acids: CASSLGIGVHNEQFF. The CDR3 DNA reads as TGTGCCAGCAGTCTAGGAATAGGGGTGCACAATGAGCAGTTCTTC.

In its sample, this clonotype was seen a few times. This CDR3 reads CASRYTSGRESSYNEQFF. The DNA for the CDR3 is TGTGCCAGCAGATACACTAGCGGGAGGGAGAGCTCCTACAATGAGCAGTTCTTC. The chain is built from TRBV6-2 or TRBV6-3 and TRBJ2-1; 13 bases match TRBD2. The CDR3 length is 18 residues. Germline V CDR1 and CDR2: MNHEY, SVGEGT. J was trimmed by 0 bases and V by 6 bases; bases with no gene match: 8.

The CDR3 here is CASGQGFGANVLTF. The CDR3 bases are TGTGCCAGCGGACAGGGGTTTGGGGCCAACGTCCTGACTTTC. The gene calls are TRBV6-1 and TRBJ2-6; 9 bases are a match to TRBD1. The CDR3 has 14 amino acids. The ends lost 8 bases at V and 3 bases at J; junction bases unmatched: 2. The V gene's germline CDR1 is MNHNS and CDR2 SASEGT.

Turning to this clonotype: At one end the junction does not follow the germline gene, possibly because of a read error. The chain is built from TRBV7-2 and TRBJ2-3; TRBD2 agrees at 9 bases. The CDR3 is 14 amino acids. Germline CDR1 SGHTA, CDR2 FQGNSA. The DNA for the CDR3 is TGTGCGGGCAGCGGGGGGCCCGACCAAGATACCCAGTACTTT. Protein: CAGSGGPDQDTQYF.

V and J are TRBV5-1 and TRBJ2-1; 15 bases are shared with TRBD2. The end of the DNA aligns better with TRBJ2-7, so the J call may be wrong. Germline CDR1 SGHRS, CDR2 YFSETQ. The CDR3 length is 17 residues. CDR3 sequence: CASSHGTGTSGRNEQYF. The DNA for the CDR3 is TGCGCCAGCAGTCATGGTACCGGGACTAGCGGGAGGAACGAGCAGTACTTC.

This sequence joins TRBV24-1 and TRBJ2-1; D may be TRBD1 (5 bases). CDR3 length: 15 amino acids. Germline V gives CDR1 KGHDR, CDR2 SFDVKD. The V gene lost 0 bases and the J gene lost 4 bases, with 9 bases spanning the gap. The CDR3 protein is CATSDLSGKYNEQFF. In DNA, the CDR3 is TGTGCCACCAGTGATTTGTCAGGGAAGTACAATGAGCAGTTCTTC.

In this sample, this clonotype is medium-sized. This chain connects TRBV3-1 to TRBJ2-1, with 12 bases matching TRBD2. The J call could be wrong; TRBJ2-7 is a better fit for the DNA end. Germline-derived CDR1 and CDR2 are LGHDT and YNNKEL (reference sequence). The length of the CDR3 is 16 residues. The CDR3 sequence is CASSFRTSGASYEQYF. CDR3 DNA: TGTGCCAGCAGCTTCCGGACTAGCGGGGCCAGCTACGAGCAGTACTTC.

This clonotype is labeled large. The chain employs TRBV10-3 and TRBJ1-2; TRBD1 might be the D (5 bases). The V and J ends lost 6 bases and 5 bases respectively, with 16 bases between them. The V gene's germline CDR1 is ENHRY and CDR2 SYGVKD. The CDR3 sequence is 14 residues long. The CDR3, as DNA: TGTGCCATCAGCTGGCGTAACGAGGGGTATGGCTACACCTTC. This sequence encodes CAISWRNEGYGYTF.

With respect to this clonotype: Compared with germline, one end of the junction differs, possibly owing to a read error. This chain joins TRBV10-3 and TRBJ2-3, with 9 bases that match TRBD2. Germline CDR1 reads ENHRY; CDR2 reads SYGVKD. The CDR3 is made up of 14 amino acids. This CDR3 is CATRVAGDPETQYF. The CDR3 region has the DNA TGTGCGACGCGAGTAGCGGGGGACCCAGAGACGCAGTATTTC.

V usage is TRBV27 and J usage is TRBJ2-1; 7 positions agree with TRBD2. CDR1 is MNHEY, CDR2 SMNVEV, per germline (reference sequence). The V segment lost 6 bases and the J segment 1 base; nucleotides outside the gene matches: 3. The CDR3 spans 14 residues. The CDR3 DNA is TGTGCCAGCAGAATGGGGGGGTCCTACAATGAGCAGTTCTTC. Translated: CASRMGGSYNEQFF.